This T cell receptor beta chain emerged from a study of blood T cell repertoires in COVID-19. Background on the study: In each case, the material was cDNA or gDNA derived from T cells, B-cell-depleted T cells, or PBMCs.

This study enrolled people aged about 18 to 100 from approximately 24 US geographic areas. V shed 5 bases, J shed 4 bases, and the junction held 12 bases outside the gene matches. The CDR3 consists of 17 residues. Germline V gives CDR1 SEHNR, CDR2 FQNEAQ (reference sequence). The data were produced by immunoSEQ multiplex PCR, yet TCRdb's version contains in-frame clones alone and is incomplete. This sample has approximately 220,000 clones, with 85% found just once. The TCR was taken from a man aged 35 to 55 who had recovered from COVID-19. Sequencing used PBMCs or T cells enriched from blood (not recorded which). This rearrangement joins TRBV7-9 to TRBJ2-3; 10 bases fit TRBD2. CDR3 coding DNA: TGTGCCAGCAGCCCAATATTGAGCGGGAGGGAGGCAGATACGCAGTATTTT. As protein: CASSPILSGREADTQYF. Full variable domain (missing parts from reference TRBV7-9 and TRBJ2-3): DTGVSQNPRHKITKRGQNVTFRCDPISEHNRLYWYRQTLGQGPEFLTYFQNEAQLEKSRLLSDRFSAERPKGSFSTLEIQRTEQGDSAMYLCASSPILSGREADTQYFGPGTRLTVL.